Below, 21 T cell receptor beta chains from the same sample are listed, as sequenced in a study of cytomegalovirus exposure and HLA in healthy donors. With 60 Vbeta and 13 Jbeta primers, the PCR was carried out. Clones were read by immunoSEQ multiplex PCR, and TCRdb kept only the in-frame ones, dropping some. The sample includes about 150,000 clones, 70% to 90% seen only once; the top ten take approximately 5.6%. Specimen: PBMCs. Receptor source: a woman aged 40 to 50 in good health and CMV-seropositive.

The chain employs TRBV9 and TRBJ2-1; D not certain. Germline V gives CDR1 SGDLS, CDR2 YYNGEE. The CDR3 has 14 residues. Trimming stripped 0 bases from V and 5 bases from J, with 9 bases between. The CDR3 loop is CASSVDRYHNEQFF. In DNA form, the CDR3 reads TGTGCCAGCAGCGTAGATCGCTATCACAATGAGCAGTTCTTC.

Here the CDR3 reads CASSPSGGGEQYF. CDR3 DNA: TGTGCCAGCTCACCATCGGGGGGGGGCGAGCAGTACTTC. The chain uses TRBV18 and TRBJ2-7; 8 positions agree with TRBD2. The J segment lost 6 bases and the V segment lost 2 bases, leaving 3 bases of the junction unmatched. CDR3 length: 13 amino acids. The V gene's germline CDR1 is KGHSH and CDR2 LQKENI.

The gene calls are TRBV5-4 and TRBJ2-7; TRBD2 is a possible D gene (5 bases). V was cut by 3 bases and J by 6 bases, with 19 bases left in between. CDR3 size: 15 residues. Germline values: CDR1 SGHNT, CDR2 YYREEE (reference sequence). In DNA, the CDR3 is TGTGCCAGCAGCTCCGCTAGTAAGGGAGTACCCGAGCAGTACTTC. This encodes CASSSASKGVPEQYF. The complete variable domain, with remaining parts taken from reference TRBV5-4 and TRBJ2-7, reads ETGVTQSPTHLIKTRGQQVTLRCSSQSGHNTVSWYQQALGQGPQFIFQYYREEENGRGNFPPRFSGLQFPNYSSELNVNALELDDSALYLCASSSASKGVPEQYFGPGTRLTVT.

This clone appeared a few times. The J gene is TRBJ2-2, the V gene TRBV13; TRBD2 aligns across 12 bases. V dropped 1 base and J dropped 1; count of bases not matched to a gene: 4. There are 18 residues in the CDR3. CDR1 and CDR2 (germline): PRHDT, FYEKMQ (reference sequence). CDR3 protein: CASSLALAGGWNTGELFF. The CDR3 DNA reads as TGTGCCAGCAGCTTAGCACTAGCGGGAGGCTGGAACACCGGGGAGCTGTTTTTT.

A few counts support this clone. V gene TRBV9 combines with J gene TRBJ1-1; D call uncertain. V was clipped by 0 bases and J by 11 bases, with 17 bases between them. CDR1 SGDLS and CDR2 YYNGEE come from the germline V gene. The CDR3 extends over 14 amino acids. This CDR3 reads CASSVGLGPVWAFF. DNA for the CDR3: TGTGCCAGCAGCGTAGGATTGGGCCCGGTTTGGGCTTTCTTT.

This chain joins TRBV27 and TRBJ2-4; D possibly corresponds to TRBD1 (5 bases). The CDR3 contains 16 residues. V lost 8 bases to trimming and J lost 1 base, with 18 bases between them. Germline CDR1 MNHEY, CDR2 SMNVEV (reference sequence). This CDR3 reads CASQPKGEGAKNIQYF. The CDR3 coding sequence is TGTGCCAGCCAACCCAAAGGGGAAGGGGCCAAAAACATTCAGTACTTC.

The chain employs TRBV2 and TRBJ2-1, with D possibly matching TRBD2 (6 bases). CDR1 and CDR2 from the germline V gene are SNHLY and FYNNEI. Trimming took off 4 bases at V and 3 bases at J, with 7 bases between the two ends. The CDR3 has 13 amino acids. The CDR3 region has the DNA TGTGCCAGCAGTGTGACTAGCTACAATGAGCAGTTCTTC. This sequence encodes CASSVTSYNEQFF.

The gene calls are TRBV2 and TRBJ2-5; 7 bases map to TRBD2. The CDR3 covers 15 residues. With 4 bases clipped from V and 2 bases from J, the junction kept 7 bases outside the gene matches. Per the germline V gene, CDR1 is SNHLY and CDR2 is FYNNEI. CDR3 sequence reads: CASSAASGVQETQYF. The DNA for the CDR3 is TGTGCCAGCAGTGCGGCTAGCGGAGTACAAGAGACCCAGTACTTC.

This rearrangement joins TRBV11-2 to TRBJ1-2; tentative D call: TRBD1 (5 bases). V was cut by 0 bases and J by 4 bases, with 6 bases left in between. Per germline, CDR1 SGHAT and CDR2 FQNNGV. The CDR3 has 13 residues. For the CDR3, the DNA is TGTGCCAGCAGCTTAGACAGGGTCTATGGCTACACCTTC. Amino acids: CASSLDRVYGYTF.

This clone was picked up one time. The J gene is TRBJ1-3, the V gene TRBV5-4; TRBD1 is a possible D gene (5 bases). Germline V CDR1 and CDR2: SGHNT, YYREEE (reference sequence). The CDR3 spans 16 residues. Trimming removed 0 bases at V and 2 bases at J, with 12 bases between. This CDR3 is CASSLGSGVPGNTIYF. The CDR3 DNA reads TGTGCCAGCAGCTTGGGATCGGGGGTCCCTGGAAACACCATATATTTT.

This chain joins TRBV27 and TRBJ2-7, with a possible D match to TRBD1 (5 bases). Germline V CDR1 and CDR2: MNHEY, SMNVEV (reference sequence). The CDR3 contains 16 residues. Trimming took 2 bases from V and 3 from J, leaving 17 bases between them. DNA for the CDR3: TGTGCCAGCAGTTTAACCGAAACCTCCAGGGTCTACGAGCAGTACTTC. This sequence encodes CASSLTETSRVYEQYF.

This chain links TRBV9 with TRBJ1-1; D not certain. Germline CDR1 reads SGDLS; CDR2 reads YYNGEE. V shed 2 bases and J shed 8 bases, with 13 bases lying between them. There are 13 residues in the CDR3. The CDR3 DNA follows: TGTGCCAGCAGCGTTACGATGGGCAGGGAAGCTTTCTTT. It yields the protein CASSVTMGREAFF. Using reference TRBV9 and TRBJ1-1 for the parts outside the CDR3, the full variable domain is DSGVTQTPKHLITATGQRVTLRCSPRSGDLSVYWYQQSLDQGLQFLIQYYNGEERAKGNILERFSAQQFPDLHSELNLSSLELGDSALYFCASSVTMGREAFFGQGTRLTVV.

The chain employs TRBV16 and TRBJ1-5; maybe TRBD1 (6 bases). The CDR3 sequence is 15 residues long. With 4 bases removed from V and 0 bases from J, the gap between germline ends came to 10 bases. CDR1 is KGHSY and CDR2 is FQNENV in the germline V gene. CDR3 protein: CASSLQGYSNQPQHF. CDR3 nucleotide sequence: TGTGCCAGCAGCCTACAGGGTTATAGCAATCAGCCCCAGCATTTT.

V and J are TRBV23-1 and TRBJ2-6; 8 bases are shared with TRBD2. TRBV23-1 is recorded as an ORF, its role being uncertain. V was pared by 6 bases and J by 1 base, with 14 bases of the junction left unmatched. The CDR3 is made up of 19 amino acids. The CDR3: CASSMLDSGGGSGANVLTF. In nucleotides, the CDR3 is TGCGCCAGCAGCATGCTAGACTCGGGAGGGGGATCTGGGGCCAACGTCCTGACTTTC.

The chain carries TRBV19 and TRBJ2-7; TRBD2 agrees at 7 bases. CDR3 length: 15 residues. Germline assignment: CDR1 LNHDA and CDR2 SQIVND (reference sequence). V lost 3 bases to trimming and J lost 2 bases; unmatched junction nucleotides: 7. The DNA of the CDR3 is TGTGCCAGTAGTATTCCGGGACTACCCCCCTACGAGCAGTACTTC. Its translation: CASSIPGLPPYEQYF.

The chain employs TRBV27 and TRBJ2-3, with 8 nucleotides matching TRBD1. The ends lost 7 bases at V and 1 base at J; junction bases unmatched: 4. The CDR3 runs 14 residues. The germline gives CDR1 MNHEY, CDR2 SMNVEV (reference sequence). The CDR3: CASTPTGGTDTQYF. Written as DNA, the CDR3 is TGTGCCAGCACCCCGACAGGGGGCACAGATACGCAGTATTTT.

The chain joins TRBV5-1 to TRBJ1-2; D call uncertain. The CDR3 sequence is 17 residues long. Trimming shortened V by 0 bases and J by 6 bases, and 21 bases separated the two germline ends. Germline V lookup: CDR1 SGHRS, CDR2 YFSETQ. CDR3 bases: TGCGCCAGCAGCTTGGGAGGTTTGACCGAAAGTCGAAATGGCTACACCTTC. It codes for CASSLGGLTESRNGYTF.

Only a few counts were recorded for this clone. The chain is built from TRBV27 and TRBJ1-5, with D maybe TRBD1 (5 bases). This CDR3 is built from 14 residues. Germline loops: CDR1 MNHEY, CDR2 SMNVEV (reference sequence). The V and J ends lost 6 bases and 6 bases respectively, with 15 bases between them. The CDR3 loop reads CASRGHWGGQPQHF. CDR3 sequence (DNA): TGTGCCAGCAGAGGGCACTGGGGCGGTCAGCCCCAGCATTTT.

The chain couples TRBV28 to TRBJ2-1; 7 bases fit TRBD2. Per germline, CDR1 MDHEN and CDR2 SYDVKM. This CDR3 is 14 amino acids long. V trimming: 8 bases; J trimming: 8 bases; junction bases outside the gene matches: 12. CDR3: CASSLAESVDEQFF. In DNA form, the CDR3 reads TGTGCCAGCTCCCTAGCGGAGAGTGTCGATGAGCAGTTCTTC.

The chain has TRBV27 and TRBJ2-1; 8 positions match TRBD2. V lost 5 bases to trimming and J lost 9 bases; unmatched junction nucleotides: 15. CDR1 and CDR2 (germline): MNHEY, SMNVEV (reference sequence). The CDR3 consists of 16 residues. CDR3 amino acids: CASSPSAGAGAAEQFF. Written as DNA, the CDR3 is TGTGCCAGCAGTCCGTCAGCGGGAGCGGGAGCGGCTGAGCAGTTCTTC.

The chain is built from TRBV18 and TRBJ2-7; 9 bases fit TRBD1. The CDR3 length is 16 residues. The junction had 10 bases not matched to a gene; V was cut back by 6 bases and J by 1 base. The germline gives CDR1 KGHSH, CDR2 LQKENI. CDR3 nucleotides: TGTGCCAGCTCCCCGGGTCCGGGACAGGGATCCTACGAGCAGTACTTC. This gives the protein CASSPGPGQGSYEQYF.